This note documents a single TCR beta chain sequence. Its binding antigen is unknown. No base quality information exists; no much larger clone differs at one position. This entry is derived from a study of cytomegalovirus exposure and HLA in healthy donors listed by TCRdb under 2017. For context, the study as a whole: An earlier analysis of more than 550 of the donors reported 276 Gb of sequence data and 95 million to 120 million unique TCR beta sequences obtained from approximately 180 million T cells. Five DR-DQ haplotypes were treated as single units for association and clustering because of strong linkage in the cohort. Of the roughly 390 genotyped donors, roughly 80% were placed in the genetic ancestry cluster associated with self-reported Caucasian donors. A later analysis re-examined previously published TCR beta repertoires from more than 550 donors and added high-resolution HLA genotyping to investigate patterns of TCR occurrence. Among roughly 400 genotyped donors of the cohort, an average of around 240,000 unique TCR beta nucleotide sequences were sequenced per donor, around a sixth of them non-productive. Besides the first cohort of roughly 700 subjects, a separate validation cohort made up of around 120 different subjects was used. The aim of the study was to test whether cataloging public T cell receptors could identify signatures of past pathogen exposure. HLA typing included class I and class II loci at four-digit resolution. In an earlier analysis of several hundred of the donors, high-throughput TCR beta sequencing was used to judge whether each TCR beta V gene segment behaved as functional or pseudogenic. The study used immunosequencing to profile the T cell repertoires of 666 subjects and linked those repertoires to cytomegalovirus serostatus. Donor age, sex, ethnicity and CMV serostatus were compiled alongside the repertoire data. Roughly 310 gigabases of sequencing data and tens of millions of unique TCR sequences were included in an early release covering about 620 HLA-typed donors. In a later genetic analysis, genome-wide SNP genotypes for about 55% of the roughly 700 donors were used, and that subset was treated as a discovery cohort. The later analysis used no new phenotypic data to find candidate immune exposures, relying instead on TCR beta sequences and their occurrence across donors. Typing coverage differed by locus: A, B, C, DRB1 and DQB1 were typed in about 620-630 donors, DQA1 in 500 to 550, DPA1 in 606, and DPB1 in 400 to 480. To predict cytomegalovirus infection status, the study brought together high-throughput TCR immunosequencing, statistical association of individual TCRs with disease status, and machine learning. Every discovery cohort repertoire had been produced on one sequencing platform. Study-wide findings and limitations: It was suggested by the authors that the approach could potentially be generalized to other disease states and immunological phenotypes. A cluster of highly shared sequence variants was judged likely to be a technical artifact of the sequencing pipeline. The classifier was reported to diagnose cytomegalovirus status with high specificity and sensitivity in both the original and validation cohorts. V-gene and J-gene trimming of TCR beta chains was associated with a missense DCLRE1C variant in a later genetic analysis, and the association was replicated in an independent cohort. The study listed 150 to 200 TCR beta chains as associated with cytomegalovirus. In vitro tests confirmed that a few of the cytomegalovirus-associated TCR beta chains recognize cytomegalovirus antigens. A later analysis associated about 16,000 TCR beta sequences with specific HLA alleles at a false discovery rate of 0.05. A later genetic analysis reported fewer N-insertions in productive TCRs among donors in an Asian-associated ancestry cluster than the roughly 700-donor mean. Presence/absence analyses assumed roughly uniform sequencing depth across donors, an assumption that may not hold. Correlated functional status among segregating V segments might reflect linkage disequilibrium, but an unknown experimental factor could not be ruled out. Broadly in line with IMGT annotations, most TCR beta V segments showed up in productive rearrangements about 90% or about 30% of the time in an earlier analysis of approximately 600 of the donors. For the cohort, immune exposure information was limited to CMV serostatus. Only TCR beta chains were sequenced in this cohort, and the absence of alpha or paired-chain data limited detectable features. Strong co-occurrence of HLA alleles, especially DR and DQ, made assigning TCR associations to individual alleles difficult. Several of the top co-occurrence clusters appeared to be linked to parvovirus B19, influenza, CMV and Epstein-Barr virus, according to a later analysis. In a later analysis, TCR association rates were found to vary across HLA loci, with the most associated TCRs seen for DRB1 alleles and the fewest for HLA-C alleles. Because some donors lacked HLA typing at each locus, the association tests relied only on the typed subset. Because the 87-base-pair reads could not distinguish some IMGT-functional V segments, including TRBV6-2 and TRBV6-3, those segments were excluded. In a later analysis, most CMV-associated TCR beta chains were found to appear HLA-restricted, with HLA associations seemingly driven largely by CMV exposure. Seventeen rarely observed V segments, including chromosome 9 orphons, were excluded from the earlier analysis of several hundred of the donors because counts were too low. Across donors, most TCR sequences were observed very rarely, whereas some public TCRs were present in many individuals. A further reported finding was that TCR beta sequences accurately predicted the HLA-A and HLA-B alleles for most subjects in the first cohort. In a later analysis, HLA-associated TCR beta chains were found to be more clonally expanded and to have lower generation probabilities than equally common non-associated chains.

Library method: the immunoSEQ multiplex PCR assay. For the multiplex PCR, a mixture combining 60 forward primers for TCR Vbeta segments and 13 reverse primers for TCR Jbeta segments was used. A multiplex PCR assay on genomic DNA amplified the CDR3 region of rearranged TCR beta genes. The Illumina HiSeq System was used to sequence the amplified TCR beta libraries as 87-base-pair reads. Processing in the source paper ran as follows. Across the 666 repertoires, a later analysis counted roughly 77 million unique TCR beta chains, some 11 million of which were shared by at least two donors. Raw reads were error-corrected and collapsed into unique sequences with a nearest-neighbor algorithm that merged closely related sequences to remove PCR and sequencing errors. CDR3 sequences were aligned to IMGT reference sequences to assign V, D and J gene segments. Each retained sequence needed at least a six-nucleotide match to both a V gene segment and a J gene segment. Rearrangements were classified as productive when the CDR3 lacked stop codons and remained in frame with V and J, and all other rearrangements were classified as non-productive. CDR3 was defined according to IMGT convention as the region running from the second conserved V-encoded cysteine to the conserved J-encoded phenylalanine. Sequences without an unambiguous match to a single V gene segment were excluded from the earlier analysis of a few hundred of the donors. In an earlier analysis of roughly 600 of the donors, a V segment was called functional when productive rearrangements were above 56.7%, and segregating when the standard deviation between donors exceeded 5%. A statistical classification framework was built to diagnose cytomegalovirus status from the catalog of TCR beta chain sequences. In a later analysis, V and J genes were assigned by comparing TCR nucleotide sequences against IMGT/GENE-DB human TR gene sequences. The TCRdist pipeline was used in a later analysis to assign CDR3 sequences and most-parsimonious VDJ recombination scenarios. In a later analysis, every TCR beta chain was defined by the combination of its CDR3 amino acid sequence and its V-gene family, and reads without a unique V-gene family were dropped. To address suspected cross-contamination and a sequencing artifact, a later analysis removed under 600 highly shared, low-generation-probability nucleotide sequences. A later analysis calculated a clonal expansion index for each public chain from normalized within-repertoire ranks of inferred template counts. In a later analysis, generation probabilities were computed using a VDJ recombination model fitted to out-of-frame rearrangements, and the results were checked against IGoR. In a later analysis, TCR-TCR, TCR-HLA and TCR-CMV co-occurrence was scored with hypergeometric tests, and a repertoire-size bias correction was applied to TCR pairs. A later analysis estimated false discovery rates by permuting HLA or CMV assignments 20 times. In a later analysis, co-occurring TCRs were grouped using DBSCAN, and TCRdist sequence similarity was added for clustering within HLA-allele-positive subsets. Repertoires with fewer than 30,000 or more than 120,000 public chains were left out of co-occurrence clustering, as were about 5 repertoires with anomalous nucleotide sharing. Entries here come from immuneACCESS through TCRdb and include only in-frame sequences with V and J called. Some clones fail to appear in such tables; in the studies checked, an unresolved V gene covers under half of the shortfall, and the cause of the remainder is unknown. V and J calls and clone size are copied from that table; D and trimming were computed from the DNA. The sample contains roughly 120,000 clones, approximately 70% of them found a single time. Clones ranked in the top ten supply 0.87% of the sample.

The CDR3, cysteine through phenylalanine, is 12 amino acids long. Solely the CDR3 DNA is kept, with 36 bases framed from the first base. V and J lose 0 bases and 6 bases, and a span of 6 bases separates them. CDR1 and CDR2 are drawn from the germline V gene: SGDLS, YYNGEE. In total, approximately 690 healthy bone marrow donors made up the cohort. At the time of sampling, every cohort member was nominally healthy, though immune exposures that went unrecorded were likely present. The donor was CMV seronegative and was included in the group of about 400 seronegative cohort members. A peripheral blood sample was collected from each donor, and TCR beta sequencing was performed on peripheral blood mononuclear cells. The Qiagen DNeasy Blood Extraction Kit was used to extract genomic DNA from the blood cell samples.

The sequenced sample consisted of PBMCs. Recombination linked TRBV9 to TRBJ1-1; D gene: possibly TRBD1, on 5 matching bases. The origin of this receptor is a woman aged 30 to 39 in good health and CMV-seronegative. CDR3 protein: CASSVAGSEAFF. In nucleotides, the sequence is TGTGCCAGCAGCGTAGCAGGGTCTGAAGCTTTCTTT. Full variable domain (CDR3 extended with the reference TRBV9 and TRBJ1-1 proteins): DSGVTQTPKHLITATGQRVTLRCSPRSGDLSVYWYQQSLDQGLQFLIQYYNGEERAKGNILERFSAQQFPDLHSELNLSSLELGDSALYFCASSVAGSEAFFGQGTRLTVV.